This T cell receptor beta chain was sequenced for a study of CD8 T cells in ankylosing spondylitis. The authors made TCR beta libraries by quantitative 5'-RACE with molecular barcodes. TCRdb re-derived calls from the 5' RACE reads in MiXCR, one entry per CDR3 protein. Of roughly 490,000 distinct CDR3 sequences in the sample, approximately 5% were seen once. This clonotype came up many times. Its antigen is not identified. The study, taken as a whole, reports: According to the report, clones linked to the disease were significantly enriched in matched synovial fluid samples taken from ankylosing spondylitis patients. With a CD8+ phenotype, disease-linked clones were relatively rare in peripheral blood. Blood from ankylosing spondylitis patients appeared to carry a characteristic roughly eight-variant TCR beta motif. Previously reported in reactive arthritis synovial fluid and blood were some of the motif variants.

The CDR3 is 12 residues long. Looked up from germline, CDR1 is SGHVS and CDR2 is FQNEAQ. Trimming took 5 bases from V and 9 from J, leaving 11 bases between them. Material for sequencing was blood, either unsorted or a sorted T cell fraction (not recorded which). The chain combines TRBV7-8 with TRBJ1-3; D remains ambiguous. The clonotype was recovered from a male donor with ankylosing spondylitis. In nucleotides, the CDR3 is TGTGCCAGCAGCCTTCCATTTGGCACCATATATTTT. It specifies CASSLPFGTIYF.